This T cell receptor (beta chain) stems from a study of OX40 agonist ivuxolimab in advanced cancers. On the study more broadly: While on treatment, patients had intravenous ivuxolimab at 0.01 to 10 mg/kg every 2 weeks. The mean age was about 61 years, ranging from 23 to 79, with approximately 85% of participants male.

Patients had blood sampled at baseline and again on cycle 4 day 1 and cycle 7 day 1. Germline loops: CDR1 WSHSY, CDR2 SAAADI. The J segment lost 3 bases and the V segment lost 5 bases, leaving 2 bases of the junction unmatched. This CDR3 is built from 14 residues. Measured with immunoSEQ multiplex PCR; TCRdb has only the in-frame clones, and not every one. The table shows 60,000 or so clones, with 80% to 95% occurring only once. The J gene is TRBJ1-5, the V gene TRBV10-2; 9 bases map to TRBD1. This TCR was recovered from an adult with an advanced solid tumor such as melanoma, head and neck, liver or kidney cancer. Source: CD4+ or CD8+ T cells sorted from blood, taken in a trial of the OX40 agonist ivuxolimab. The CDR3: CASSLQGANQPQHF. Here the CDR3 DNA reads TGCGCCAGCAGTTTACAGGGGGCCAATCAGCCCCAGCATTTT.